This T cell receptor beta chain comes out of a study of regulatory T cells in long-lasting Graves disease. Looking at the study overall: Persistence in Graves' disease denoted antithyroid drug use beyond 5 years alongside positive TSH receptor antibodies.

HTBI primers from iRepertoire and Arm-PCR of CDR3 regions yielded the TCR beta libraries. In the original processing: Gene usage covered 62 TRBV and 14 TRBJ segments. TCRdb passed the multiplex PCR reads through MiXCR, listing each CDR3 protein once. For this entry, the V and J calls and clone size follow TCRdb and not the study's own pipeline. Of 650,000 to 850,000 distinct CDR3 sequences listed, about 32% are singletons. This clonotype was counted once. What it recognizes is unknown. Trimming took 7 bases from V and 0 from J; bases not matched to a gene: 18. This CDR3 has 19 amino acids. Described time point: persistent/refractory GD, antithyroid drugs over 5 years with positive TRAb. Isolated PBMC RNA provided the starting material for the TCR library. Study outcomes and limitations: Persistent disease was characterized by preferential usage of TRBV28, TRBJ1-2 and TRBJ2-5. Patients with persistent Graves' had lower TCR diversity than newly diagnosed patients.

The receptor comes from a female donor with Graves disease. This specimen was peripheral blood mononuclear cells (PBMCs), taken when the disease was refractory, from a patient treated with antithyroid drugs. The gene calls are TRBV6-7 and TRBJ2-7, with 10 bases lining up with TRBD2. TRBV6-7 is designated an ORF whose function remains uncertain. CDR3 region: CASTTRDSGRKRSSYEQYF. CDR3 nucleotides: TGTGCCAGCACCACCCGTGATAGCGGGAGGAAAAGGAGCTCCTACGAGCAGTACTTC.